The entry below describes one T cell receptor beta chain. The antigen is not known. The PCR had 60 Vbeta and 13 Jbeta primers. Only in-frame clones appear in the TCRdb table, and some are missing; sequencing was by immunoSEQ multiplex PCR. This sample has roughly 120,000 clones, with roughly 84% found just once. The sample belongs to a study of cytomegalovirus exposure and HLA in healthy donors. Looking at the study overall: Counted in an early data release were about 80 million unique TCRs from HLA-typed donors. General observations from the study: Some V segments, including TRBV6-2 and TRBV6-3, were excluded as indistinguishable. Some TCR beta chains (more than 150 of them) were listed as cytomegalovirus-associated. Later analysis indicated greater clonal expansion among HLA-associated TCR beta chains than among equally common other chains.

Germline CDR1 and CDR2: SGHRS and YFSETQ. The V end lost 3 bases, the J end lost 2 bases, and 12 bases lay between the germline ends. The CDR3 has 15 amino acids. Source material: PBMCs. The receptor was isolated from a woman younger than 30 in good health and CMV-seropositive. The genes are TRBV5-1 and TRBJ2-1, with D tentatively TRBD2 (5 bases). In DNA form, the CDR3 reads TGCGCCAGCAGCTCTAGCCTTGGGCCCTACAATGAGCAGTTCTTC. Translated, it gives CASSSSLGPYNEQFF.